This passage covers 5 T cell receptor beta chains from one sample sequenced in a study of blood T cells in healthy people across ages. A sample-barcoded 5' primer and a J-beta primer mix were used in a second PCR of roughly 6 to 11 cycles. TCRdb reprocessed the 5' RACE reads via MiXCR and lists one record per CDR3 protein. There are some 900,000 distinct CDR3 sequences in the sample; approximately 49% occur only once, and roughly 12% lies in the top ten. Sequenced material: blood. The receptors come from a man under 40 in good health.

This clonotype was detected many times. The chain recombines TRBV29-1 with TRBJ2-7; 9 bases line up with TRBD1. Unmatched junction bases numbered 1, after V lost 0 bases and J lost 4 bases. Germline CDR1 reads SQVTM; CDR2 reads ANQGSEA. The CDR3 runs to 13 residues. The CDR3 region is CSVEETGGYEQYF. In DNA form, the CDR3 reads TGCAGCGTTGAAGAGACAGGGGGTTACGAGCAGTACTTC.

This clonotype has more than one count but fewer than ten. This chain connects TRBV6-1 to TRBJ2-3, with D unclear. V lost 7 bases to trimming and J lost 1 base, with 6 bases between them. Germline lookup yields CDR1 MNHNS and CDR2 SASEGT. The CDR3 has 12 amino acids. CDR3 nucleotides: TGTGCCAGCATACGCGGCACAGATACGCAGTATTTT. This encodes CASIRGTDTQYF.

A note on this clonotype: The junction does not match germline at one end; this may be a read error. The chain has TRBV7-2 and TRBJ1-2, with 8 positions matching TRBD1. The CDR3 loop spans 13 amino acids. CDR1 SGHTA and CDR2 FQGNSA come from the germline V gene. CDR3 in amino acids: CASSPTQGVGYTF. For the CDR3, the DNA is TGTGCCAGCAGCCCAACACAGGGGGTTGGCTATACCTTC.

This clonotype appeared a few times. This sequence joins TRBV20-1 and TRBJ1-2, with D possibly TRBD1 on 6 matching bases. Germline CDR1 and CDR2: DFQATT and SNEGSKA (reference sequence). The CDR3 has 12 amino acids. With 5 bases removed from V and 4 bases from J, the gap between germline ends came to 11 bases. This CDR3 reads CSALDSPYGYTF. As DNA, the CDR3 is TGCAGTGCTCTGGACAGTCCCTATGGCTACACCTTC.

The rearrangement joins TRBV18 to TRBJ2-7; the D is unclear. This CDR3 comprises 15 residues. Trimming removed 3 bases at V and 0 bases at J, with 12 bases between. CDR1 and CDR2 (germline): KGHSH, LQKENI. The CDR3 sequence: CASSPLAGNSYEQYF. In nucleotides, the CDR3 is TGTGCCAGCTCACCCTTGGCTGGGAACTCCTACGAGCAGTACTTC.